The 15 T cell receptor beta chains in this list originate from one sample, sequenced in a study of a mutant IDH1 vaccine in newly diagnosed glioma. Sequencing was performed with immunoSEQ multiplex PCR; in TCRdb, only in-frame clones are kept and a portion is missing. The sample has 40,000 to 60,000 clones, about three quarters seen once. Their target antigens are unknown. Time point given: week 5, during vaccination. The content of each vaccine dose was 300 ug of mutant IDH1 20-mer peptide, and topical imiquimod accompanied it. The sample in question was PBMCs, obtained from a glioma patient whose treatment included an IDH1 peptide vaccine. The receptor set was obtained from a woman in her thirties or forties with glioma.

This clone has a single count. V and J are TRBV11-2 and TRBJ1-4, with 9 nucleotides matching TRBD1. With V trimmed by 6 bases and J by 7 bases, 9 bases remained unmatched. Germline-derived CDR1 and CDR2 are SGHAT and FQNNGV. CDR3 length: 15 residues. The CDR3 coding sequence is TGTGCCAGCAGTTCCACCGGGACAGGGAGTGAAAAACTGTTTTTT. It specifies CASSSTGTGSEKLFF.

A few counts support this clone. This sequence joins TRBV5-1 and TRBJ2-3; the D gene is possibly TRBD1 (6 bases). The V and J ends lost 2 bases and 1 base respectively, with 14 bases between them. Germline V gene sequence: CDR1 SGHRS, CDR2 YFSETQ. The CDR3 runs 16 residues. CDR3 sequence reads: CASSLTGQMRTDTQYF. CDR3 DNA: TGCGCCAGCAGCTTAACAGGGCAAATGCGCACAGATACGCAGTATTTT.

This CDR3 reads CASSSDRGPIGELFF. In DNA, the CDR3 is TGCGCCAGCAGTTCGGACAGGGGGCCGATCGGGGAGCTGTTTTTT. This chain connects TRBV10-1 to TRBJ2-2, with TRBD1 matching 11 bases. V trimming: 5 bases; J trimming: 7 bases; junction bases outside the gene matches: 6. The germline V gene has CDR1 WNHNN and CDR2 SYGVQD (reference sequence). There are 15 residues in the CDR3.

This chain uses TRBV2 with TRBJ2-5, with 7 bases aligning to TRBD1. With V trimmed by 6 bases and J by 3 bases, 10 bases remained unmatched. This CDR3 comprises 15 residues. CDR1 is SNHLY, CDR2 FYNNEI, per germline. CDR3 nucleotide sequence: TGTGCCAGCAGCCGACCTCTGACAGGGAAAGAGACCCAGTACTTC. It is translated as CASSRPLTGKETQYF.

The J gene is TRBJ2-5, the V gene TRBV7-3; D might be TRBD2 (5 bases). Per the germline V gene, CDR1 is SGHTA and CDR2 is FQGTGA. The CDR3 has 14 residues. Trimming shortened V by 4 bases and J by 2 bases, and 11 bases separated the two germline ends. CDR3 sequence reads: CASSSKRGQETQYF. Written as DNA, the CDR3 is TGTGCCAGCAGCTCCAAACGCGGGCAAGAGACCCAGTACTTC. Full variable domain (rest looked up from reference TRBV7-3 and TRBJ2-5): GAGVSQTPSNKVTEKGKYVELRCDPISGHTALYWYRQSLGQGPEFLIYFQGTGAADDSGLPNDRFFAVRPEGSVSTLKIQRTERGDSAVYLCASSSKRGQETQYFGPGTRLLVL.

The CDR3 DNA sequence: TGTGCCAGCAGCTTAGGCCCCCCAGGGGATAATTCACCCCTCCACTTT. It codes for CASSLGPPGDNSPLHF. The V and J genes are TRBV7-6 and TRBJ1-6; TRBD1 might be the D (6 bases). Trimming cost V 1 base and J 5 bases, with 12 bases left between them. The CDR3 is 16 amino acids. Germline CDR1 SGHVS, CDR2 FNYEAQ.

The rearrangement links TRBV27 to TRBJ2-3, with D possibly TRBD2 on 6 matching bases. Trimming pared 3 bases from V and 4 bases from J, leaving 11 bases between. The V gene's germline CDR1 is MNHEY and CDR2 SMNVEV (reference sequence). The CDR3 is 14 residues long. The CDR3 loop is CASSFGAGPDTQYF. In nucleotides, the CDR3 is TGTGCCAGCAGTTTCGGGGCGGGGCCAGATACGCAGTATTTT.

Relative to its sample, this clone is medium-sized. The rearrangement links TRBV30 to TRBJ1-5; D is undetermined. Germline V gene sequence: CDR1 GTSNPN, CDR2 SVGIG (reference sequence). The CDR3 length is 13 residues. The ends were cut back, 0 bases at V and 7 bases at J, with 10 bases in the middle. CDR3 nucleotides: TGTGCCTGGAGTGTAGACGGGTACCAGCCCCAGCATTTT. Protein sequence: CAWSVDGYQPQHF.

The chain couples TRBV6-5 to TRBJ2-7; a weak D match, TRBD1 (5 bases). The germline V and J ends were trimmed by 2 bases and 4 bases, with 9 bases remaining between them. Germline values: CDR1 MNHEY, CDR2 SVGAGI. The CDR3 loop spans 13 amino acids. The chain's CDR3 is CASSYTDSYEQYF. The CDR3 region has the DNA TGTGCCAGCAGTTACACCGACAGTTACGAGCAGTACTTC.

The V and J genes are TRBV12-5 and TRBJ1-5, with no clear D. This CDR3 has 17 amino acids. The ends were cut back, 3 bases at V and 0 bases at J, with 15 bases in the middle. The V gene's germline CDR1 is LGHNT and CDR2 FRNRAP. CDR3 amino acids: CASGFWARLASNQPQHF. In DNA form, the CDR3 reads TGTGCTAGTGGTTTTTGGGCCAGACTGGCTAGCAATCAGCCCCAGCATTTT.

Here the CDR3 reads CASSQGPAQETQYF. The CDR3 DNA reads TGCGCCAGCAGCCAAGGGCCAGCGCAAGAGACCCAGTACTTC. V and J are TRBV4-1 and TRBJ2-5; D gene uncertain. V lost 1 base, J lost 2 bases, and 8 bases lay in between. Germline CDR1 MGHRA, CDR2 YSYEKL. The CDR3 runs 14 residues.

The chain has TRBV7-9 and TRBJ1-2; possible D gene TRBD1, 6 bases. Germline CDR1 SEHNR, CDR2 FQNEAQ (reference sequence). The CDR3 is 12 amino acids. V lost 5 bases and J lost 4, with 8 bases in between. CDR3 region: CASSRGTYGYTF. The CDR3, as DNA: TGTGCCAGCAGCAGGGGGACCTATGGCTACACCTTC.

This chain links TRBV19 with TRBJ1-1; D is ambiguous. Germline CDR1 and CDR2: LNHDA and SQIVND (reference sequence). This CDR3 is 13 amino acids long. V gave up 1 base and J gave up 4 bases, with 7 bases separating them. CDR3 coding DNA: TGTGCCAGTAGTATAGGTCGGGGCACTGAAGCTTTCTTT. Protein: CASSIGRGTEAFF.

The chain uses TRBV6-5 and TRBJ2-2, with D possibly being TRBD2 (5 bases). V lost 2 bases, J lost 2 bases, and 12 bases lay in between. The CDR3 extends over 16 amino acids. Germline lookup yields CDR1 MNHEY and CDR2 SVGAGI. The CDR3 DNA reads TGTGCCAGCAGTTACGGAGGCCCTGCTAACACCGGGGAGCTGTTTTTT. It is translated as CASSYGGPANTGELFF.

This clone has just a few counts. This rearrangement joins TRBV7-9 to TRBJ1-5; unclear D gene. CDR1 SEHNR and CDR2 FQNEAQ come from the germline V gene (reference sequence). The CDR3 loop spans 14 amino acids. Trimming removed 0 bases from V and 1 base from J, with 4 bases in between. The CDR3 DNA reads TGTGCCAGCAGCTTAGCTGTAAGCAATCAGCCCCAGCATTTT. Translated: CASSLAVSNQPQHF.